The T cell receptor beta chain under discussion was sequenced for a study of Graves' ophthalmopathy and Graves' hyperthyroidism. About the study: Blood was drawn at initial diagnosis, before any treatment.

Note on this clonotype: The antigen is undetermined.

Regarding the study as a whole: Blood shared most expanded thyroid clonotypes above 0.001 frequency.

From RNA, the CDR3 regions of TCR beta chains were amplified and sequenced. Second-round multiplex PCR came after a first-round RT-PCR that employed HTBI primers. A single record per CDR3 protein comes from TCRdb applying MiXCR to the multiplex PCR reads. Of fewer than 400,000 distinct CDR3 sequences listed, about a sixth are singletons. CDR3 length equals 17 residues. Germline values: CDR1 GTSNPN, CDR2 SVGIG (reference sequence). V lost 5 bases and J lost 0; bases outside the gene matches: 15. Ophthalmopathy donors' eye disease showed moderate-to-severe activity, CAS of at least 3, NOSPECS of at least 4 and duration under 3 months. If patients had other autoimmune diseases, uncontrolled infections, pregnancy or lactation, they were excluded.

The chain links TRBV30 to TRBJ1-1; TRBD1 aligns across 7 bases. Sequencing was performed on peripheral blood. This TCR was recovered from a woman younger than 30 with Graves' ophthalmopathy. The CDR3 nucleotides read TGTGCCTGGCCTAAATCGAACAGGGGTTTGATGAACACTGAAGCTTTCTTT. It translates to CAWPKSNRGLMNTEAFF.